Below are 28 T cell receptor beta chains sequenced from a single sample in a study of PD-1 blockade in classical Hodgkin lymphoma. The assay was immunoSEQ multiplex PCR, and TCRdb's table has in-frame clones only and misses some. Found here are about 910 clones, roughly 84% of them singletons; the top ten hold 30% to 35%. Patients all relapsed after autologous stem cell transplantation, and there was variation in brentuximab vedotin exposure. Magnetic negative selection, applied to thawed PBMCs, was used to isolate the CD8+ T cells. Specimen: CD8+ T cells from blood, collected at baseline. The receptor set was obtained from a human donor with classical Hodgkin lymphoma.

The chain combines TRBV7-2 with TRBJ2-7; 9 positions match TRBD1. The CDR3 loop spans 14 amino acids. CDR1 is SGHTA and CDR2 is FQGNSA in the germline V gene. The V gene end was trimmed by 6 bases and the J gene end by 4 bases; junction bases not matched to a gene: 7. The CDR3: CASSGGQGLYEQYF. For the CDR3, the DNA is TGTGCCAGCAGTGGCGGACAGGGGTTATACGAGCAGTACTTC.

The gene calls are TRBV19 and TRBJ2-7; 12 bases line up with TRBD2. CDR3 length equals 17 residues. V dropped 0 bases and J dropped 6; count of bases not matched to a gene: 9. Germline assignment: CDR1 LNHDA and CDR2 SQIVND (reference sequence). In DNA, the CDR3 is TGTGCCAGTAGTATAGAAGTAGGAGGACTAGCGGGATCCGAGCAGTACTTC. It specifies CASSIEVGGLAGSEQYF.

The V and J genes are TRBV5-1 and TRBJ2-7; 9 bases map to TRBD2. Losses at the gene ends were 2 bases for V and 1 base for J; bases not matched to a gene: 4. There are 15 residues in the CDR3. Looked up from germline, CDR1 is SGHRS and CDR2 is YFSETQ. The CDR3 here is CASSFSSGGSYEQYF. Written as DNA, the CDR3 is TGCGCCAGCAGCTTTAGTAGCGGGGGTTCCTACGAGCAGTACTTC.

The chain combines TRBV4-1 with TRBJ2-7; D is tentatively TRBD1 or TRBD2 (5 bases each). Trimming removed 5 bases from V and 2 bases from J, with 10 bases in between. Germline V gene lookup returns CDR1 MGHRA and CDR2 YSYEKL. The CDR3 spans 13 residues. The CDR3 sequence is CASSNPGPYEQYF. In nucleotides, the CDR3 is TGCGCCAGCAGCAATCCGGGACCCTACGAGCAGTACTTC.

Of note for this clone: The DNA is left out, because the CDR3 cannot be placed on it with certainty; the CDR3 is given as TCRdb lists it. This chain connects TRBV21-1 to TRBJ2-7; TRBD1, the table's D call, was not compared with the DNA. TRBV21-1 is described as a pseudogene. With termini counted, the CDR3 has 16 amino acids. CDR3 amino acids: CASSKVGGGTGHEQYF.

This chain links TRBV7-9 with TRBJ1-5; TRBD1 aligns across 7 bases. Losses at the gene ends were 4 bases for V and 2 bases for J; bases not matched to a gene: 5. From germline, CDR1 is SEHNR and CDR2 FQNEAQ (reference sequence). The CDR3 contains 15 residues. CDR3 in amino acids: CASSSTGPGNQPQHF. CDR3 in DNA: TGTGCCAGCAGCTCGACAGGGCCTGGCAATCAGCCCCAGCATTTT.

V usage is TRBV7-9 and J usage is TRBJ2-7; no reliable D call. The CDR3 consists of 14 residues. V was clipped by 11 bases and J by 5 bases, with 22 bases between them. Germline CDR1 is SEHNR and CDR2 is FQNEAQ (reference sequence). The CDR3 loop is CASSNDPRGDEQYF. DNA of the CDR3: TGTGCCTCCTCAAACGACCCTCGTGGAGACGAGCAGTACTTC. The variable domain in full, with the rest retrieved from reference TRBV7-9 and TRBJ2-7, is DTGVSQNPRHKITKRGQNVTFRCDPISEHNRLYWYRQTLGQGPEFLTYFQNEAQLEKSRLLSDRFSAERPKGSFSTLEIQRTEQGDSAMYLCASSNDPRGDEQYFGPGTRLTVT.

The chain couples TRBV15 to TRBJ1-2, with no clear D. Trimming took off 4 bases at V and 5 bases at J, with 20 bases between the two ends. The CDR3 has 16 amino acids. Looked up from germline, CDR1 is LNHNV and CDR2 is YYDKDF (reference sequence). CDR3 loop: CATSMGLSGSGYGYTF. The CDR3 DNA follows: TGTGCCACCAGCATGGGCCTATCTGGTAGTGGATATGGCTACACCTTC.

The gene calls are TRBV30 and TRBJ1-1; D perhaps matches TRBD1 (5 bases). The ends were cut back, 3 bases at V and 4 bases at J, with 12 bases in the middle. This CDR3 spans 13 amino acids. Germline assignment: CDR1 GTSNPN and CDR2 SVGIG (reference sequence). CDR3 in DNA: TGTGCCTGGAGCGTTTCTGGGGGCACTGAAGCTTTCTTT. Amino acids: CAWSVSGGTEAFF.

This clone showed up just once. The gene calls are TRBV5-1 and TRBJ2-7; a possible D gene is TRBD2 (6 bases). CDR1 is SGHRS, CDR2 YFSETQ, per germline. The CDR3 spans 15 residues. Trimming took 0 bases from V and 1 from J, leaving 11 bases between them. CDR3 in amino acids: CASSLAWGDSYEQYF. In DNA form, the CDR3 reads TGCGCCAGCAGCTTGGCCTGGGGGGATTCCTACGAGCAGTACTTC.

V is TRBV6-5 and J is TRBJ2-5; TRBD1 matches at 9 bases. Germline V lookup: CDR1 MNHEY, CDR2 SVGAGI. This CDR3 region has 15 residues. V trimming: 4 bases; J trimming: 4 bases; junction bases outside the gene matches: 7. The CDR3 is CASSWGQGGPETQYF. The CDR3 nucleotides read TGTGCCAGCAGTTGGGGACAGGGCGGGCCAGAGACCCAGTACTTC.

This chain connects TRBV5-1 to TRBJ1-1; D is unresolved. Trimming pared 4 bases from V and 3 bases from J, leaving 13 bases between. The CDR3 is 14 amino acids. Looked up from germline, CDR1 is SGHRS and CDR2 is YFSETQ. This chain's CDR3 is CASSEDRRDTEAFF. In nucleotides, the CDR3 is TGCGCCAGCAGCGAGGACCGTCGGGACACTGAAGCTTTCTTT.

The V and J genes are TRBV11-2 and TRBJ2-1; D is undetermined. The germline V gene encodes CDR1 SGHAT and CDR2 FQNNGV. The CDR3 consists of 17 residues. V was trimmed by 2 bases and J by 0 bases, leaving 14 bases between them. As DNA, the CDR3 is TGTGCCAGCAGCTTATCCAGCGTACCGAGCTCCTACAATGAGCAGTTCTTC. It is translated as CASSLSSVPSSYNEQFF.

This clone showed up just once. The chain joins TRBV27 to TRBJ2-7; 9 nucleotides line up with TRBD1. CDR3 length equals 18 residues. Germline V gene data show CDR1 as MNHEY and CDR2 as SMNVEV (reference sequence). The V segment lost 0 bases and the J segment 5 bases; nucleotides outside the gene matches: 14. CDR3 DNA sequence: TGTGCCAGCAGTTTATCGCCGGGGACAGGGCCGCAGCTCAACGAGCAGTACTTC. This codes for CASSLSPGTGPQLNEQYF.

This clone was observed once. The CDR3, as DNA: TGTGCCAGCAGTTCCGGACTAGCGGGAAACGAGCAGTACTTC. It yields the protein CASSSGLAGNEQYF. The chain recombines TRBV27 with TRBJ2-7; 12 nucleotides match TRBD2. Germline V lookup: CDR1 MNHEY, CDR2 SMNVEV (reference sequence). CDR3 length: 14 amino acids. Losses at the gene ends were 4 bases for V and 5 bases for J; bases not matched to a gene: 3.

This chain connects TRBV27 to TRBJ2-1; unclear D gene. The germline gives CDR1 MNHEY, CDR2 SMNVEV (reference sequence). Deletions cut 3 bases from V and 4 bases from J, with 7 bases between. The CDR3 extends over 13 amino acids. The CDR3 nucleotides read TGTGCCAGCAGTTTGTCGGTATACAATGAGCAGTTCTTC. Translating gives CASSLSVYNEQFF.

V usage is TRBV30 and J usage is TRBJ2-7, with D tentatively TRBD1 (6 bases). The germline gives CDR1 GTSNPN, CDR2 SVGIG (reference sequence). V gave up 4 bases and J gave up 0 bases, with 13 bases separating them. The CDR3 sequence is 14 residues long. CDR3 nucleotides: TGTGCCTGGAACCTCCGGGACACCTCCTACGAGCAGTACTTC. Translated, it gives CAWNLRDTSYEQYF.

CDR3 in amino acids: CASSYGAGSTYEQYF. The CDR3 coding sequence is TGTGCCAGCAGTTATGGTGCAGGCTCCACCTACGAGCAGTACTTC. This sequence joins TRBV6-5 and TRBJ2-7; D gene unclear. The germline V gene has CDR1 MNHEY and CDR2 SVGAGI. The CDR3 contains 15 residues. V lost 3 bases and J 2 bases, leaving 14 bases between the germline ends.

This rearrangement joins TRBV19 to TRBJ2-2; D unresolved. The CDR3 runs to 15 residues. With 5 bases removed from V and 0 bases from J, the gap between germline ends came to 10 bases. Looked up from germline, CDR1 is LNHDA and CDR2 is SQIVND (reference sequence). The CDR3 spells CASSVWTANTGELFF. In DNA form, the CDR3 reads TGTGCCAGTAGTGTCTGGACCGCGAACACCGGGGAGCTGTTTTTT. The full variable domain, rest sourced from reference TRBV19 and TRBJ2-2, is DGGITQSPKYLFRKEGQNVTLSCEQNLNHDAMYWYRQDPGQGLRLIYYSQIVNDFQKGDIAEGYSVSREKKESFPLTVTSAQKNPTAFYLCASSVWTANTGELFFGEGSRLTVL.

In nucleotides, the CDR3 is TGCAGCGTGCTGGCACAGGGCCAAGAGACCCAGTACTTC. Translated: CSVLAQGQETQYF. The chain uses TRBV29-1 and TRBJ2-5, with D possibly matching TRBD1 (6 bases). This CDR3 has 13 residues. V lost 6 bases, J lost 1 base, and 12 bases lay in between. Germline V gene sequence: CDR1 SQVTM, CDR2 ANQGSEA. Based on the CDR3 plus reference TRBV29-1 and TRBJ2-5, the full variable domain is SAVISQKPSRDICQRGTSLTIQCQVDSQVTMMFWYRQQPGQSLTLIATANQGSEATYESGFVIDKFPISRPNLTFSTLTVSNMSPEDSSIYLCSVLAQGQETQYFGPGTRLLVL.

V usage is TRBV10-3 and J usage is TRBJ2-7, with D maybe TRBD2 (6 bases). V gave up 0 bases and J gave up 3 bases, with 6 bases separating them. The CDR3 loop spans 13 amino acids. CDR1 is ENHRY and CDR2 is SYGVKD in the germline V gene. This CDR3 reads CAISESGGYEQYF. CDR3 in DNA: TGTGCCATCAGTGAGTCCGGGGGCTACGAGCAGTACTTC.

This clone was observed a single time. The chain employs TRBV5-8 and TRBJ2-7, with 7 bases aligning to TRBD2. The CDR3 consists of 14 residues. Germline lookup yields CDR1 SGHTS and CDR2 YDEGEE. V lost 4 bases, J lost 3 bases, and 7 bases stayed unmatched. The chain's CDR3 is CASSPRSGVYEQYF. In nucleotides, the CDR3 is TGTGCCAGCAGCCCCCGGAGCGGGGTCTACGAGCAGTACTTC.

The rearrangement uses TRBV27 and TRBJ1-1; 7 bases match TRBD1. The germline CDR1 and CDR2 sequences are MNHEY and SMNVEV (reference sequence). The CDR3 extends over 13 amino acids. V lost 7 bases and J lost 1; bases outside the gene matches: 3. The CDR3 DNA reads TGTGCCAGCATGGGACAGTCGAACACTGAAGCTTTCTTT. This gives the protein CASMGQSNTEAFF.

V is TRBV10-3 and J is TRBJ1-3, with 7 bases lining up with TRBD1. The CDR3 spans 20 residues. The V gene end was trimmed by 3 bases and the J gene end by 2 bases; junction bases not matched to a gene: 19. The V gene's germline CDR1 is ENHRY and CDR2 SYGVKD. CDR3 sequence (DNA): TGTGCCATCAGTGATAAGGGTCCGACAGGGAAGAATTCTCCTGGAAACACCATATATTTT. This translates into CAISDKGPTGKNSPGNTIYF.

This sequence joins TRBV5-1 and TRBJ1-6; D is possibly TRBD1 (6 bases). The CDR3 sequence is 15 residues long. Germline-derived CDR1 and CDR2 are SGHRS and YFSETQ. V dropped 1 base and J dropped 8 bases, with 13 bases sitting between them. CDR3 in DNA: TGCGCCAGCAGCTTGACAGGGAGGCGGCATTCACCCCTCCACTTT. This gives the protein CASSLTGRRHSPLHF.

The chain carries TRBV27 and TRBJ2-1, with 9 bases identical to TRBD1. The CDR3 consists of 19 residues. From germline, CDR1 is MNHEY and CDR2 SMNVEV (reference sequence). J lost 6 bases, V lost 2 bases, and 17 bases had no gene match. The CDR3 nucleotides are TGTGCCAGCAGTTTAAAGGGACAGGGTCTCCTAATTCGGGGCAATGAGCAGTTCTTC. Protein product: CASSLKGQGLLIRGNEQFF.

V usage is TRBV9 and J usage is TRBJ1-4, with D hard to call. Germline lookup yields CDR1 SGDLS and CDR2 YYNGEE. Trimming pared 8 bases from V and 4 bases from J, leaving 12 bases between. The CDR3 is 13 amino acids. The CDR3 DNA reads as TGTGCCAGTGGTCGGGGAGATAATGAAAAACTGTTTTTT. Translating it yields CASGRGDNEKLFF. The variable domain in full, completed from reference TRBV9 and TRBJ1-4, reads DSGVTQTPKHLITATGQRVTLRCSPRSGDLSVYWYQQSLDQGLQFLIQYYNGEERAKGNILERFSAQQFPDLHSELNLSSLELGDSALYFCASGRGDNEKLFFGSGTQLSVL.

The CDR3 DNA is TGCGCCAGCAGCTTGGACCAAGTGTCACTGGCGGACACTGAAGCTTTCTTT. This gives the protein CASSLDQVSLADTEAFF. J is TRBJ1-1 and V is TRBV5-1, with D uncertain. V was clipped by 0 bases and J by 3 bases, with 18 bases between them. Looked up from germline, CDR1 is SGHRS and CDR2 is YFSETQ. CDR3 length: 17 amino acids.